This TCR beta chain was profiled in a study of blood T cell repertoires in COVID-19. Across the study: The study drew acute and convalescent COVID-19 samples from the United States, Italy and Spain. T cells, B-cell-depleted T cells, or PBMCs supplied cDNA or gDNA.

As processed by the authors: Estimation of nucleated cell counts was performed using reference gene primer amplification. Produced via immunoSEQ multiplex PCR; TCRdb's table is partial and in-frame only. V, J and clone size are those of that table, while D and trimming were read from the DNA. The sample contains 200,000 to 250,000 clones, roughly 88% of which appear only once. Germline trimming cut 3 bases from V and 3 bases from J; bases unmatched to any gene: 18. The CDR3 is made up of 19 amino acids. Germline assignment: CDR1 LNHDA and CDR2 SQIVND (reference sequence). The material sequenced was peripheral blood. The rearrangement links TRBV19 to TRBJ2-5; 8 bases match TRBD2. The clonotype originates from a woman in her 40s who had recovered from COVID-19. CDR3 sequence (DNA): TGTGCCAGTAGTATTGTGGCGGGGGGTGTAGTTGGAATCAAAGAGACCCAGTACTTC. Its protein is CASSIVAGGVVGIKETQYF.